The T cell receptor beta chain described here comes from a study of cytotoxic CD8 clonotypes in ibrutinib-treated CLL. Clones were sequenced by immunoSEQ multiplex PCR, and TCRdb holds only the in-frame ones, with some missing. Among around 25,000 clones listed, 69% were seen once. This CDR3 comprises 15 residues. Trimming took off 1 base at V and 1 base at J, with 10 bases between the two ends. Per the germline V gene, CDR1 is LGHNT and CDR2 is FRNRAP. In its sample, this clone was seen a few times. This TCR was recovered from a human donor with chronic lymphocytic leukemia. The chain couples TRBV12-5 to TRBJ1-1; D might be TRBD1 (6 bases). The sample consisted of PBMCs, taken at disease progression, from a patient treated with ibrutinib. CDR3 protein: CASGLDTGKNTEAFF. CDR3 sequence (DNA): TGTGCTAGTGGTTTGGATACAGGGAAGAACACTGAAGCTTTCTTT.